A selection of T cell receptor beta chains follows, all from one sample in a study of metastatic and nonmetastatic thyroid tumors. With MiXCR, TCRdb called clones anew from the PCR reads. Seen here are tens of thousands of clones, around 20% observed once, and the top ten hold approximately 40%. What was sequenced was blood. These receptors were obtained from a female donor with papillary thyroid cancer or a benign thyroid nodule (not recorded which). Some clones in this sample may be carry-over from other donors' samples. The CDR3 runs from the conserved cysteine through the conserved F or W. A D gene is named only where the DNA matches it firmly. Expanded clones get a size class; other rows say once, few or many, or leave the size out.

cdr3_aa: CASSPRGADTTEAFF
cdr3_nt: TGTGCCAGCAGCCCACGGGGGGCGGATACCACTGAAGCTTTCTTT
v_call: TRBV7-9
d_call: -
j_call: TRBJ1-1
clone_size: many

cdr3_aa: CAWSLKGTDHEQYF
cdr3_nt: TGTGCCTGGAGTCTGAAAGGGACAGACCACGAGCAGTACTTC
v_call: TRBV30
d_call: TRBD1
j_call: TRBJ2-7
clone_size: -

cdr3_aa: CSAQKELQETQYF
cdr3_nt: TGCAGTGCCCAGAAGGAACTCCAAGAGACCCAGTACTTC
v_call: TRBV20-1
d_call: -
j_call: TRBJ2-5
clone_size: many

cdr3_aa: CASSRRTGRNTEAFF
cdr3_nt: TGTGCCAGCAGCCGACGGACAGGGAGGAACACTGAAGCTTTCTTT
v_call: TRBV7-9
d_call: TRBD1
j_call: TRBJ1-1
clone_size: -

cdr3_aa: CASSPTGPNSPLHF
cdr3_nt: TGTGCCAGCAGCCCCACAGGGCCGAATTCACCCCTCCACTTT
v_call: TRBV3-1
d_call: -
j_call: TRBJ1-6
clone_size: -

cdr3_aa: CASSDSESPLHF
cdr3_nt: TGTGCCAGCAGTGACAGCGAATCACCCCTCCACTTT
v_call: TRBV6-1
d_call: -
j_call: TRBJ1-6
clone_size: many

cdr3_aa: CASSPITVRRGSTDTQYF
cdr3_nt: TGTGCCAGCAGCCCCATCACCGTCCGGCGGGGAAGCACAGATACGCAGTATTTT
v_call: TRBV28
d_call: -
j_call: TRBJ2-3
clone_size: -

cdr3_aa: CASSLQGFKSYEQYF
cdr3_nt: TGTGCCAGCAGCCTCCAGGGATTTAAGTCCTACGAGCAGTACTTC
v_call: TRBV6-1
d_call: -
j_call: TRBJ2-7
clone_size: medium-sized

cdr3_aa: CASSGRTSLAKNIQYF
cdr3_nt: TGTGCCAGCAGCGGACGGACCAGTTTAGCCAAAAACATTCAGTACTTC
v_call: TRBV6-1
d_call: -
j_call: TRBJ2-4
clone_size: -

cdr3_aa: CASSKLIRGQSGYTF
cdr3_nt: TGCGCCAGCAGCAAACTTATACGGGGACAAAGTGGCTACACCTTC
v_call: TRBV5-1
d_call: -
j_call: TRBJ1-2
clone_size: -

cdr3_aa: CASSASPRDYEQYF
cdr3_nt: TGTGCCAGCAGTGCGTCCCCCAGGGACTACGAGCAGTACTTC
v_call: TRBV27
d_call: -
j_call: TRBJ2-7
clone_size: few

cdr3_aa: CASSQRTEQFF
cdr3_nt: TGTGCCAGCAGCCAACGTACGGAGCAGTTCTTC
v_call: TRBV14
d_call: -
j_call: TRBJ2-1
clone_size: -

cdr3_aa: CASSLMDGKLFF
cdr3_nt: TGTGCCAGCAGTCTAATGGACGGGAAACTGTTTTTT
v_call: TRBV28
d_call: -
j_call: TRBJ1-4
clone_size: -

cdr3_aa: CASSISLASGPLKTGELFF
cdr3_nt: TGTGCCAGTAGTATTTCCTTGGCTAGCGGGCCTCTGAAGACCGGGGAGCTGTTTTTT
v_call: TRBV19
d_call: TRBD2
j_call: TRBJ2-2
clone_size: many

cdr3_aa: CASSAPRGSNTGELFF
cdr3_nt: TGTGCCAGCAGTGCCCCCCGGGGCTCAAACACCGGGGAGCTGTTTTTT
v_call: TRBV27
d_call: -
j_call: TRBJ2-2
clone_size: few

cdr3_aa: CASSYSVGQGTTDTQYF
cdr3_nt: TGTGCCAGCAGTTACTCGGTTGGACAGGGCACGACAGATACGCAGTATTTT
v_call: TRBV6-2/TRBV6-3
d_call: TRBD1
j_call: TRBJ2-3
clone_size: few

cdr3_aa: CASSTGQAISPLHF
cdr3_nt: TGTGCCAGCAGCACCGGACAGGCTATTTCACCCCTCCACTTT
v_call: TRBV5-4
d_call: TRBD1
j_call: TRBJ1-6
clone_size: many

cdr3_aa: CSVGERGLSFILGNEQFF
cdr3_nt: TGCAGCGTCGGGGAGAGGGGGCTCTCCTTTATTCTGGGCAATGAGCAGTTCTTC
v_call: TRBV29-1
d_call: TRBD1
j_call: TRBJ2-1
clone_size: many

cdr3_aa: CASSPPGTAFYGYTF
cdr3_nt: TGTGCCAGCAGCCCCCCCGGGACAGCCTTCTATGGCTACACCTTC
v_call: TRBV12-3/TRBV12-4
d_call: TRBD1
j_call: TRBJ1-2
clone_size: few

cdr3_aa: CASRPGTNYGYTF
cdr3_nt: TGTGCCAGCCGACCAGGGACCAACTATGGCTACACCTTC
v_call: TRBV19
d_call: -
j_call: TRBJ1-2
clone_size: few

cdr3_aa: CASSYSNQGSEAFF
cdr3_nt: TGTGCCAGCAGTTACTCGAATCAGGGGTCCGAAGCTTTCTTT
v_call: TRBV6-6
d_call: -
j_call: TRBJ1-1
clone_size: many

cdr3_aa: CASSLALETQYF
cdr3_nt: TGTGCCAGCAGTTTAGCGCTTGAGACCCAGTACTTC
v_call: TRBV12-3/TRBV12-4
d_call: -
j_call: TRBJ2-5
clone_size: few

cdr3_aa: CAWSNVGNTIYF
cdr3_nt: TGTGCCTGGAGCAACGTCGGAAACACCATATATTTT
v_call: TRBV30
d_call: -
j_call: TRBJ1-3
clone_size: many

cdr3_aa: CASSGKGKAGEKLFF
cdr3_nt: TGTGCCAGCAGTGGAAAGGGGAAGGCGGGTGAAAAACTGTTTTTT
v_call: TRBV6-1
d_call: -
j_call: TRBJ1-4
clone_size: many

cdr3_aa: CASSSPRGGYTGELFF
cdr3_nt: TGTGCCAGCAGCTCTCCGCGGGGGGGCTACACCGGGGAGCTGTTTTTT
v_call: TRBV12-3/TRBV12-4
d_call: TRBD2
j_call: TRBJ2-2
clone_size: -

cdr3_aa: CASSYKTTGINSPLHF
cdr3_nt: TGTGCCAGCAGTTATAAGACGACCGGTATAAATTCACCCCTCCACTTT
v_call: TRBV6-5
d_call: -
j_call: TRBJ1-6
clone_size: many

cdr3_aa: CASSDSGNSYNEQFF
cdr3_nt: TGTGCCAGCAGTGACTCTGGAAACTCCTACAATGAGCAGTTCTTC
v_call: TRBV2
d_call: -
j_call: TRBJ2-1
clone_size: -

cdr3_aa: CASSVSGPRNEQFF
cdr3_nt: TGCGCCAGCAGCGTCAGCGGTCCCCGGAATGAGCAGTTCTTC
v_call: TRBV5-1
d_call: -
j_call: TRBJ2-1
clone_size: many

cdr3_aa: CASSQAGASTEAFF
cdr3_nt: TGTGCCAGCAGCCAGGCGGGTGCGTCGACTGAAGCTTTCTTT
v_call: TRBV3-1
d_call: -
j_call: TRBJ1-1
clone_size: many

cdr3_aa: CAITDRIYEQYF
cdr3_nt: TGTGCCATCACGGACAGGATCTACGAGCAGTACTTC
v_call: TRBV10-3
d_call: TRBD1
j_call: TRBJ2-7
clone_size: many

cdr3_aa: CASSLDPGSTEAFF
cdr3_nt: TGTGCCAGCAGCTTAGATCCAGGGAGCACTGAAGCTTTCTTT
v_call: TRBV27
d_call: -
j_call: TRBJ1-1
clone_size: few

cdr3_aa: CASNLSLNLGYTF
cdr3_nt: TGTGCCAGCAATTTGTCGCTAAATCTTGGCTACACCTTC
v_call: TRBV28
d_call: -
j_call: TRBJ1-2
clone_size: many

cdr3_aa: CASSDPGQAAGYTF
cdr3_nt: TGTGCCAGCAGCGATCCGGGACAGGCGGCTGGCTACACCTTC
v_call: TRBV6-1
d_call: TRBD1
j_call: TRBJ1-2
clone_size: few

cdr3_aa: CASSGTGGTYEQYF
cdr3_nt: TGTGCCAGCAGTGGTACAGGGGGCACCTACGAGCAGTACTTC
v_call: TRBV2
d_call: TRBD1
j_call: TRBJ2-7
clone_size: few

cdr3_aa: CASRPDHGSRQPQHF
cdr3_nt: TGCGCCAGCCGGCCCGACCACGGTTCCCGGCAGCCCCAGCATTTT
v_call: TRBV4-3
d_call: -
j_call: TRBJ1-5
clone_size: many

cdr3_aa: CASSLQTGGGETQYF
cdr3_nt: TGTGCCAGCAGCTTACAGACAGGGGGCGGGGAGACCCAGTACTTC
v_call: TRBV7-8
d_call: TRBD1
j_call: TRBJ2-5
clone_size: -

cdr3_aa: CAISGSSGASTDTQYF
cdr3_nt: TGTGCCATCAGTGGATCTAGCGGGGCTAGCACAGATACGCAGTATTTT
v_call: TRBV10-3
d_call: TRBD2
j_call: TRBJ2-3
clone_size: -